Listed here are 29 T cell receptor beta chains from one sample, sequenced in a study of blood T cell repertoires in COVID-19. Profiling relied on immunoSEQ multiplex PCR, and the TCRdb table lists in-frame clones only, not all of them. The table includes roughly 56,000 clones, 85% to 95% detected once. Input material: peripheral blood. The receptors here all came from a man aged 50-59 years with active COVID-19.

This chain uses TRBV18 with TRBJ2-7; the match to TRBD2 covers 7 bases. CDR1 and CDR2 from the germline V gene are KGHSH and LQKENI. Trimming cost V 3 bases and J 5 bases; bases outside gene matches: 7. This CDR3 contains 14 residues. CDR3 nucleotide sequence: TGTGCCAGCTCACCGGGTAGCGGGCCGCACGAGCAGTACTTC. Amino acid sequence: CASSPGSGPHEQYF.

CDR3 sequence reads: CASSLDRGLGYTF. DNA of the CDR3: TGTGCCAGCAGCCTGGACAGGGGGCTTGGCTACACCTTC. The genes are TRBV27 and TRBJ1-2; 11 positions agree with TRBD1. Germline values: CDR1 MNHEY, CDR2 SMNVEV (reference sequence). The length of the CDR3 is 13 residues. The J segment lost 7 bases and the V segment lost 6 bases, leaving 4 bases of the junction unmatched.

The CDR3 reads CASSTRLLQETQYF. The CDR3 DNA follows: TGTGCCAGCAGTACCAGACTCCTCCAAGAGACCCAGTACTTC. The chain is built from TRBV28 and TRBJ2-5; D is ambiguous. The CDR3 is 14 residues long. With 5 bases removed from V and 1 base from J, the gap between germline ends came to 11 bases. CDR1 and CDR2 (germline): MDHEN, SYDVKM.

The chain joins TRBV10-3 to TRBJ2-7; 10 bases fit TRBD2. Trimming removed 3 bases from V and 0 bases from J; junction bases left unmatched: 14. CDR3 size: 19 residues. Germline values: CDR1 ENHRY, CDR2 SYGVKD. DNA for the CDR3: TGTGCCATCAGTGATTCATTTAGAAGCGGGGGGGAGAGCTCCTACGAGCAGTACTTC. This encodes CAISDSFRSGGESSYEQYF.

The rearrangement joins TRBV5-4 to TRBJ1-1; D gene ambiguous. Germline V CDR1 and CDR2: SGHNT, YYREEE (reference sequence). The CDR3 runs to 15 residues. Deletions cut 2 bases from V and 0 bases from J, with 11 bases between. DNA for the CDR3: TGTGCCAGCAGCTTTAAGGAGGGCTTGAACACTGAAGCTTTCTTT. This sequence encodes CASSFKEGLNTEAFF.

In this sample, this clone turned up once. The chain employs TRBV2 and TRBJ2-7, with 8 bases matching TRBD2. There are 12 residues in the CDR3. CDR1 is SNHLY and CDR2 is FYNNEI in the germline V gene. V was pared by 6 bases and J by 3 bases, with 1 base of the junction left unmatched. The CDR3 region has the DNA TGTGCCAGCAGGGGACTAGACTACGAGCAGTACTTC. This codes for CASRGLDYEQYF.

This sequence joins TRBV2 and TRBJ1-2; 7 bases align to TRBD1. J lost 4 bases, V lost 8 bases, and 10 bases had no gene match. Per germline, CDR1 SNHLY and CDR2 FYNNEI. The CDR3 is 14 amino acids. CDR3 loop: CASQERDSFYGYTF. In DNA form, the CDR3 reads TGTGCCAGCCAGGAAAGGGACAGCTTCTATGGCTACACCTTC.

This clone was recorded once. V is TRBV19 and J is TRBJ2-5; 8 bases are a match to TRBD2. Trimming took 6 bases from V and 1 from J; bases not matched to a gene: 10. This CDR3 comprises 16 residues. Germline values: CDR1 LNHDA, CDR2 SQIVND (reference sequence). Here the CDR3 reads CASRPPGTRGQETQYF. The CDR3 nucleotides are TGTGCCAGTAGACCCCCCGGGACTAGAGGCCAAGAGACCCAGTACTTC.

CDR3 loop: CASSSRGGVTHHNEQFF. The CDR3 region has the DNA TGTGCCAGCAGCTCGCGGGGGGGCGTGACGCACCACAATGAGCAGTTCTTC. The chain uses TRBV7-9 and TRBJ2-1; 9 bases are shared with TRBD2. The V gene end was trimmed by 4 bases and the J gene end by 5 bases; junction bases not matched to a gene: 12. This CDR3 is built from 17 residues. Germline V gene data show CDR1 as SEHNR and CDR2 as FQNEAQ (reference sequence).

V and J are TRBV24-1 and TRBJ2-5, with TRBD1 as a possible D gene (6 bases). The CDR3 has 14 amino acids. V dropped 4 bases and J dropped 5 bases, with 13 bases sitting between them. Per germline, CDR1 KGHDR and CDR2 SFDVKD. This CDR3 is CATSDVDSTETQYF. In DNA form, the CDR3 reads TGTGCCACCAGTGACGTGGACAGTACGGAGACCCAGTACTTC.

This chain joins TRBV5-4 and TRBJ2-7, with 12 bases identical to TRBD1. Germline V CDR1 and CDR2: SGHNT, YYREEE (reference sequence). V dropped 4 bases and J dropped 6; count of bases not matched to a gene: 5. CDR3 length: 14 residues. The CDR3, as DNA: TGTGCCAGCAGCAGGGACAGGGGGCCGGGCGAGCAGTACTTC. This sequence encodes CASSRDRGPGEQYF. Drawing the rest from reference TRBV5-4 and TRBJ2-7, the complete variable domain is ETGVTQSPTHLIKTRGQQVTLRCSSQSGHNTVSWYQQALGQGPQFIFQYYREEENGRGNFPPRFSGLQFPNYSSELNVNALELDDSALYLCASSRDRGPGEQYFGPGTRLTVT.

V and J are TRBV6-5 and TRBJ2-2, with 8 bases that match TRBD1. CDR1 is MNHEY, CDR2 SVGAGI, per germline. The CDR3 length is 15 residues. V dropped 10 bases and J dropped 7; count of bases not matched to a gene: 14. For the CDR3, the DNA is TGTGCCACCAACGCCAGGACAGGGTTGGGCGGGGAGCTGTTTTTT. Translated: CATNARTGLGGELFF.

This chain joins TRBV5-6 and TRBJ1-1; D uncertain. Germline CDR1 is SGHDT and CDR2 is YYEEEE. V dropped 2 bases and J dropped 0 bases, with 8 bases sitting between them. This CDR3 is 14 amino acids long. Here the CDR3 DNA reads TGTGCCAGCAGCTTAGAGGGATTGAACACTGAAGCTTTCTTT. Protein sequence: CASSLEGLNTEAFF.

This sequence joins TRBV19 and TRBJ2-5; D is unclear. The CDR3 runs 15 residues. From germline, CDR1 is LNHDA and CDR2 SQIVND (reference sequence). Deletions cut 4 bases from V and 5 bases from J, with 17 bases between. The CDR3 nucleotides read TGTGCCAGTAGTACAACATCTGGCTCTTACGAGACCCAGTACTTC. Residues: CASSTTSGSYETQYF. Full variable domain (remainder filled in from reference TRBV19 and TRBJ2-5): DGGITQSPKYLFRKEGQNVTLSCEQNLNHDAMYWYRQDPGQGLRLIYYSQIVNDFQKGDIAEGYSVSREKKESFPLTVTSAQKNPTAFYLCASSTTSGSYETQYFGPGTRLLVL.

This chain uses TRBV27 with TRBJ1-1; D is ambiguous. The CDR3 contains 13 residues. Germline V lookup: CDR1 MNHEY, CDR2 SMNVEV (reference sequence). Between the trimmed V and J ends, which lost 10 bases and 2 bases, there was a span of 14 bases. The CDR3 DNA reads as TGTGCCACCCAGGCGCGGGGTAACACTGAAGCTTTCTTT. It specifies CATQARGNTEAFF.

CDR3 amino acids: CAISESVRSTEAFF. The CDR3 DNA is TGTGCCATCAGTGAATCGGTCCGGAGCACTGAAGCTTTCTTT. The chain combines TRBV10-3 with TRBJ1-1, with D uncertain. Between the trimmed V and J ends, which lost 3 bases and 4 bases, there was a span of 12 bases. Germline values: CDR1 ENHRY, CDR2 SYGVKD. The CDR3 sequence is 14 residues long.

This clone was detected only once. This chain uses TRBV4-2 with TRBJ2-1, with TRBD2 identical over 8 bases. V shed 0 bases and J 5 bases; nucleotides not matched to a gene: 3. Germline V CDR1 and CDR2: LGHNA, YNFKEQ. The CDR3 consists of 15 residues. The CDR3 reads CASSQDSLADNEQFF. The CDR3 DNA reads TGTGCCAGCAGCCAAGATTCACTAGCGGACAATGAGCAGTTCTTC.

This clone was recorded only once. V gene TRBV11-3 combines with J gene TRBJ2-7, with D unresolved. The CDR3 is 16 amino acids. V lost 1 base to trimming and J lost 0 bases, with 13 bases between them. Germline V gene sequence: CDR1 SGHNT, CDR2 YENEEA. The CDR3 loop is CASSLGSSRSSYEQYF. The CDR3 region has the DNA TGTGCCAGCAGCTTAGGCTCTTCCCGGAGCTCCTACGAGCAGTACTTC. The whole variable domain, filled in from reference TRBV11-3 and TRBJ2-7, reads EAGVVQSPRYKIIEKKQPVAFWCNPISGHNTLYWYLQNLGQGPELLIRYENEEAVDDSQLPKDRFSAERLKGVDSTLKIQPAELGDSAVYLCASSLGSSRSSYEQYFGPGTRLTVT.

The genes are TRBV6-5 and TRBJ2-1, with 14 nucleotides matching TRBD2. The CDR3 has 15 residues. CDR1 is MNHEY and CDR2 is SVGAGI in the germline V gene. J lost 5 bases, V lost 7 bases, and 4 bases had no gene match. The CDR3 region is CASTRLAGGDNEQFF. CDR3 DNA sequence: TGTGCCAGCACACGACTAGCGGGAGGGGACAATGAGCAGTTCTTC.

The chain joins TRBV10-3 to TRBJ2-3; a weak D match, TRBD1 (6 bases). The germline V and J ends were trimmed by 1 base and 4 bases, with 9 bases remaining between them. This CDR3 is built from 14 residues. The germline CDR1 and CDR2 sequences are ENHRY and SYGVKD. The CDR3 nucleotides are TGTGCCATCAGTGAGTTTGAGGGGGCAGATACGCAGTATTTT. It specifies CAISEFEGADTQYF.

The count of this clone is one. The chain links TRBV12-3 or TRBV12-4 to TRBJ2-7; D unclear. The CDR3 is 13 residues long. The V end was cut by 2 bases, the J end by 5 bases, with 10 bases between. The chain's CDR3 is CASSLLRYDEQYF. The CDR3 DNA reads as TGTGCCAGCAGTTTACTACGTTACGACGAGCAGTACTTC.

The chain is built from TRBV7-3 and TRBJ2-7; tentative D call: TRBD1 (6 bases). Trimming took 6 bases from V and 0 from J, leaving 12 bases between them. Per germline, CDR1 SGHTA and CDR2 FQGTGA. There are 14 residues in the CDR3. This CDR3 reads CASRKDSTSYEQYF. The CDR3 DNA reads as TGTGCCAGCAGGAAGGACAGTACCTCCTACGAGCAGTACTTC. Using reference TRBV7-3 and TRBJ2-7 for the parts outside the CDR3, the full variable domain is GAGVSQTPSNKVTEKGKYVELRCDPISGHTALYWYRQSLGQGPEFLIYFQGTGAADDSGLPNDRFFAVRPEGSVSTLKIQRTERGDSAVYLCASRKDSTSYEQYFGPGTRLTVT.

The V and J genes are TRBV2 and TRBJ2-7; 9 bases are a match to TRBD1. Germline V gene lookup returns CDR1 SNHLY and CDR2 FYNNEI. V shed 6 bases, J shed 2 bases, and the junction held 5 bases outside the gene matches. The CDR3 has 14 amino acids. CDR3 sequence: CASRRQGVAYEQYF. Here the CDR3 DNA reads TGTGCCAGCAGAAGACAGGGGGTGGCCTACGAGCAGTACTTC.

The chain carries TRBV19 and TRBJ1-6; TRBD1 might be the D (5 bases). Trimming removed 7 bases from V and 8 bases from J, with 15 bases in between. Germline lookup yields CDR1 LNHDA and CDR2 SQIVND (reference sequence). The CDR3 loop spans 14 amino acids. In DNA form, the CDR3 reads TGTGCCAGTACGGAGGGGCAGTTCTATTCACCCCTCCACTTT. It specifies CASTEGQFYSPLHF.

The V and J genes are TRBV6-5 and TRBJ1-2; 8 positions match TRBD1. The CDR3 spans 15 residues. The junction had 10 bases not matched to a gene; V was cut back by 7 bases and J by 3 bases. Per germline, CDR1 MNHEY and CDR2 SVGAGI. The CDR3 coding sequence is TGTGCCAGCACTTCCACCAGGGGGCGGGACTATGGCTACACCTTC. This sequence encodes CASTSTRGRDYGYTF.

This chain links TRBV4-2 with TRBJ2-4, with D uncertain. V lost 4 bases, J lost 6 bases, and 19 bases lay in between. CDR1 LGHNA and CDR2 YNFKEQ come from the germline V gene. The CDR3 length is 16 residues. DNA for the CDR3: TGTGCCAGCAGCCCCGAGGAGTATGGATCGGGAAACATTCAGTACTTC. This gives the protein CASSPEEYGSGNIQYF.

This rearrangement joins TRBV3-1 (or the pseudogene TRBV3-2) to TRBJ1-1, with 8 bases lining up with TRBD1. Germline V gene lookup returns CDR1 LGHDT and CDR2 YNNKEL (reference sequence). The CDR3 sequence is 14 residues long. V gave up 2 bases and J gave up 4 bases; unmatched junction bases: 3. The chain's CDR3 is CASSQSGGITEAFF. CDR3 in DNA: TGTGCCAGCAGCCAATCAGGGGGCATCACTGAAGCTTTCTTT.

The rearrangement uses TRBV5-5 and TRBJ1-2; D not certain. Between the trimmed V and J ends, which lost 4 bases and 10 bases, there was a span of 17 bases. The CDR3 totals 13 residues. Looked up from germline, CDR1 is SGHKS and CDR2 is YYEKEE (reference sequence). DNA for the CDR3: TGTGCCAGCAGCGTACTTGTGAGGGATGCCTACACCTTC. This gives the protein CASSVLVRDAYTF.

This chain uses TRBV28 with TRBJ1-4; 8 positions agree with TRBD1. This CDR3 spans 14 amino acids. From germline, CDR1 is MDHEN and CDR2 SYDVKM. V shed 6 bases and J 8 bases; nucleotides not matched to a gene: 8. Here the CDR3 reads CASRLQGGREKLFF. The CDR3 DNA reads as TGTGCCAGCAGGTTACAGGGGGGAAGGGAAAAACTGTTTTTT.